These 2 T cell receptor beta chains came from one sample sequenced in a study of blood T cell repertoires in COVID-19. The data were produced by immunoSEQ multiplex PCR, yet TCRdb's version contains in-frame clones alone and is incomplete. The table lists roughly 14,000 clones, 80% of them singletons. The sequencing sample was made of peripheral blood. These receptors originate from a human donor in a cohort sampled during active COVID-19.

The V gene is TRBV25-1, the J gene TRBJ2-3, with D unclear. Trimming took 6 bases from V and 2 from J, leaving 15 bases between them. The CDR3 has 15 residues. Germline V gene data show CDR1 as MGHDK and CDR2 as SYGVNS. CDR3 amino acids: CASSPTVDSTDTQYF. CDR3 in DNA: TGTGCCAGCAGCCCCACGGTAGATTCCACAGATACGCAGTATTTT. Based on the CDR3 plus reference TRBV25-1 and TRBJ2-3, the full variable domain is EADIYQTPRYLVIGTGKKITLECSQTMGHDKMYWYQQDPGMELHLIHYSYGVNSTEKGDLSSESTVSRIRTEHFPLTLESARPSHTSQYLCASSPTVDSTDTQYFGPGTRLTVL.

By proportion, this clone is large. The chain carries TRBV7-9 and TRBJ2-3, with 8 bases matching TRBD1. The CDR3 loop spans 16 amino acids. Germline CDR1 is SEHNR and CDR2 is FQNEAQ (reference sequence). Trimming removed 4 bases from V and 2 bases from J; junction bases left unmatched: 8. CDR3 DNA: TGTGCCAGCAGCTCAACCGGACAGGGCTACACAGATACGCAGTATTTT. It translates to CASSSTGQGYTDTQYF.